This T cell receptor (beta chain) was profiled in a study of T-cell reconstitution after alpha-beta-depleted transplantation in children. The library targeted TCRbeta and was prepared with unique molecular identifiers. TCRdb recomputed calls from the PCR reads with MiXCR, one row per CDR3 protein. Of 190,000 or so distinct CDR3 sequences in the sample, around 6.8% are singletons; the top ten hold roughly 3%. V was trimmed by 4 bases and J by 8 bases, leaving 8 bases between them. The CDR3 totals 11 residues. Germline CDR1 is MNHEY and CDR2 is SVGAGI. Many counts were recorded for this clonotype. The origin of this receptor is a human donor who donated a stem cell graft to a child with Wiskott-Aldrich syndrome. The sample consisted of PBMCs from the stem cell graft donor, taken from the stem cell graft. The V gene is TRBV6-5, the J gene TRBJ1-1; D is undetermined. CDR3 residues: CASSSLTEAFF. DNA for the CDR3: TGTGCCAGCAGTTCCCTCACAGAAGCTTTCTTT.